Following are 20 T cell receptor beta chains from one sample sequenced in a study of blood T cell repertoires in COVID-19. Sequencing used immunoSEQ multiplex PCR; TCRdb keeps in-frame clones, though not all of them. The sample lists hundreds of thousands of clones; about 87% were seen once. Sequenced material: PBMCs or T cells enriched from blood (not recorded which). These receptor sequences come from a woman aged 45 to 65 who had recovered from COVID-19.

CDR3 protein: CASSPREGTEAFF. The DNA for the CDR3 is TGTGCCAGCTCACCACGGGAGGGCACTGAAGCTTTCTTT. This chain uses TRBV18 with TRBJ1-1; D call uncertain. From germline, CDR1 is KGHSH and CDR2 LQKENI. The CDR3 is made up of 13 amino acids. Trimming removed 1 base at V and 4 bases at J, with 7 bases between.

The chain has TRBV4-3 and TRBJ2-7, with 9 bases aligning to TRBD1. Per the germline V gene, CDR1 is LGHNA and CDR2 is YSLEER. The CDR3 length is 15 residues. J lost 4 bases, V lost 2 bases, and 6 bases had no gene match. The CDR3 DNA follows: TGCGCCAGCAGCCAAAACAGGGGGCTAGTATACGAGCAGTACTTC. It specifies CASSQNRGLVYEQYF.

The V gene is TRBV30, the J gene TRBJ2-7; D might be TRBD1 (5 bases). Germline assignment: CDR1 GTSNPN and CDR2 SVGIG (reference sequence). Trimming stripped 4 bases from V and 7 bases from J, with 11 bases between. The CDR3 has 11 amino acids. The DNA for the CDR3 is TGTGCCTGGACAGGGTCGATGGAGCAGTACTTC. It codes for CAWTGSMEQYF.

This clone has more than one count but fewer than ten. This sequence joins TRBV28 and TRBJ1-3; the D gene is possibly TRBD1 (5 bases). Per the germline V gene, CDR1 is MDHEN and CDR2 is SYDVKM. This CDR3 is built from 15 residues. The ends were cut back, 2 bases at V and 1 base at J, with 9 bases in the middle. CDR3 in DNA: TGTGCCAGCAGTTTAAACGACAGATCTGGAAACACCATATATTTT. This encodes CASSLNDRSGNTIYF.

This clone came up once. The chain carries TRBV15 and TRBJ1-5; D not resolved. V lost 4 bases, J lost 4 bases, and 8 bases lay in between. The length of the CDR3 is 13 residues. CDR1 is LNHNV and CDR2 is YYDKDF in the germline V gene (reference sequence). In DNA, the CDR3 is TGTGCCACCAGCACACAGAATAATCAGCCCCAGCATTTT. Translation gives CATSTQNNQPQHF. Together with reference TRBV15 and TRBJ1-5, the CDR3 gives the full variable domain: DAMVIQNPRYQVTQFGKPVTLSCSQTLNHNVMYWYQQKSSQAPKLLFHYYDKDFNNEADTPDNFQSRRPNTSFCFLDIRSPGLGDTAMYLCATSTQNNQPQHFGDGTRLSIL.

This rearrangement joins TRBV5-1 to TRBJ2-1, with 8 positions matching TRBD2. The germline V gene has CDR1 SGHRS and CDR2 YFSETQ. The length of the CDR3 is 15 residues. V lost 0 bases and J lost 6; bases outside the gene matches: 5. The CDR3: CASSLGLAFTNEQFF. DNA for the CDR3: TGCGCCAGCAGCTTGGGACTAGCGTTTACCAATGAGCAGTTCTTC.

This clone was counted a single time. J is TRBJ2-3 and V is TRBV19; possibly TRBD2 for D (5 bases). Trimming cost V 10 bases and J 4 bases, with 9 bases left between them. Germline-derived CDR1 and CDR2 are LNHDA and SQIVND (reference sequence). The CDR3 has 11 amino acids. The CDR3 here is CATSRADTQYF. In DNA form, the CDR3 reads TGTGCCACTAGCCGGGCAGATACGCAGTATTTT.

V is TRBV7-9 and J is TRBJ2-1; D is undetermined. CDR1 and CDR2 (germline): SEHNR, FQNEAQ (reference sequence). V was pared by 1 base and J by 3 bases, with 13 bases between. The CDR3 loop spans 16 amino acids. The chain's CDR3 is CASSLVAVADYNEQFF. The CDR3 DNA sequence: TGTGCCAGCAGCTTAGTAGCAGTCGCGGACTACAATGAGCAGTTCTTC.

This clone appeared once. The chain uses TRBV4-1 and TRBJ1-1; weak D call: TRBD1 (6 bases). The germline CDR1 and CDR2 sequences are MGHRA and YSYEKL. CDR3 size: 13 residues. The V end lost 0 bases, the J end lost 6 bases, and 8 bases lay between the germline ends. CDR3 nucleotides: TGCGCCAGCAGCCAAGATCAGGGGCCTGAAGCTTTCTTT. It codes for CASSQDQGPEAFF.

The chain links TRBV18 to TRBJ1-1, with TRBD1 as a possible D gene (6 bases). The CDR3 is 18 amino acids. V lost 2 bases to trimming and J lost 0 bases, with 19 bases between them. From germline, CDR1 is KGHSH and CDR2 LQKENI. This CDR3 reads CASSPFVPRGGMNTEAFF. CDR3 DNA: TGTGCCAGCTCACCATTCGTGCCCAGGGGCGGCATGAACACTGAAGCTTTCTTT.

The rearrangement joins TRBV3-1 (or the pseudogene TRBV3-2) to TRBJ2-1; D gene uncertain. The germline CDR1 and CDR2 sequences are LGHDT and YNNKEL (reference sequence). The V gene lost 1 base and the J gene lost 8 bases, with 9 bases spanning the gap. This CDR3 has 13 amino acids. The CDR3 sequence: CASSQGLPYEQFF. In nucleotides, the CDR3 is TGTGCCAGCAGCCAAGGACTCCCCTATGAGCAGTTCTTC.

The chain employs TRBV23-1 and TRBJ2-3, with TRBD2 matching over 8 bases. TRBV23-1 is an ORF, with its function uncertain. The CDR3 runs to 20 residues. Unmatched junction bases numbered 25, after V lost 3 bases and J lost 8 bases. The DNA for the CDR3 is TGCGCCAGCAGTCATCCAACCGGGGGGGAGGGTCACACTTACGGGTCTACGCAGTATTTT. Translation: CASSHPTGGEGHTYGSTQYF.

The chain links TRBV4-2 to TRBJ2-7; 8 bases match TRBD2. The germline gives CDR1 LGHNA, CDR2 YNFKEQ. Trimming took 0 bases from V and 6 from J; bases not matched to a gene: 7. The CDR3 extends over 15 amino acids. CDR3 bases: TGTGCCAGCAGCCAAGAAGGGACTAGAGTTGCCGAGCAGTACTTC. Translation: CASSQEGTRVAEQYF.

This chain links TRBV27 with TRBJ2-1; 8 nucleotides agree with TRBD2. There are 14 residues in the CDR3. J lost 5 bases, V lost 4 bases, and 4 bases had no gene match. Per germline, CDR1 MNHEY and CDR2 SMNVEV (reference sequence). The CDR3 loop is CASSSTSEDNEQFF. Written as DNA, the CDR3 is TGTGCCAGCAGTTCGACTAGCGAAGACAATGAGCAGTTCTTC.

Turning to this clone: Other DNA sequences in this sample translate to the same CDR3. The chain joins TRBV18 to TRBJ1-1; possibly TRBD1 for D (5 bases). Trimming removed 3 bases from V and 3 bases from J, with 8 bases in between. The CDR3 is 13 amino acids. Germline V lookup: CDR1 KGHSH, CDR2 LQKENI. The CDR3 region is CASSPFRDTEAFF. CDR3 nucleotide sequence: TGTGCCAGCTCACCGTTCAGGGACACTGAAGCTTTCTTT.

The rearrangement joins TRBV5-6 to TRBJ2-7, with TRBD2 matching 9 bases. The length of the CDR3 is 13 residues. Germline CDR1 reads SGHDT; CDR2 reads YYEEEE. Trimming removed 5 bases from V and 7 bases from J; junction bases left unmatched: 7. The CDR3 sequence is CASSIAGVREQYF. The CDR3 region has the DNA TGTGCCAGCAGTATAGCGGGAGTGAGGGAGCAGTACTTC.

The genes are TRBV9 and TRBJ2-2; 15 bases are a match to TRBD2. Germline lookup yields CDR1 SGDLS and CDR2 YYNGEE. Trimming at V came to 0 bases and at J to 3 bases, leaving 18 bases not matched to a gene. The CDR3 covers 23 residues. The CDR3: CASSVARRDRGLAGGFDTGELFF. CDR3 sequence (DNA): TGTGCCAGCAGCGTAGCTCGTAGGGACAGGGGACTAGCGGGAGGTTTTGACACCGGGGAGCTGTTTTTT.

The CDR3 nucleotides read TGTGCCAGCAGTGTAGGGGGACAGGGGCCTGGCTACACCTTC. It yields the protein CASSVGGQGPGYTF. The genes are TRBV2 and TRBJ1-2; 10 bases map to TRBD1. The CDR3 runs 14 residues. In germline, CDR1 is SNHLY, CDR2 FYNNEI. Losses at the gene ends were 4 bases for V and 7 bases for J; bases not matched to a gene: 6.

The V call is TRBV25-1, the J call TRBJ2-7; TRBD2 agrees at 11 bases. The CDR3 covers 16 residues. Looked up from germline, CDR1 is MGHDK and CDR2 is SYGVNS. The trim removed 3 bases at V and 3 bases at J, leaving 7 bases unmatched. The CDR3 region has the DNA TGTGCCAGCAGTGAGGTAGCGGGAGGGCCTAACTACGAGCAGTACTTC. Translation: CASSEVAGGPNYEQYF.

V gene TRBV5-1 combines with J gene TRBJ2-3; TRBD2 agrees at 9 bases. J was trimmed by 0 bases and V by 3 bases; bases with no gene match: 5. Germline CDR1 is SGHRS and CDR2 is YFSETQ. The CDR3 runs 16 residues. Here the CDR3 DNA reads TGCGCCAGCAGCTGGGGACTAGCTCTTAGCACAGATACGCAGTATTTT. Protein: CASSWGLALSTDTQYF.